These 15 T cell receptor beta chains share one sample of origin, sequenced in a study of technical replicates of blood from a handful of donors. Assay: immunoSEQ multiplex PCR; the TCRdb copy retains only in-frame clones and omits some. The sample consists of fewer than 90,000 clones, 85% to 95% of them appearing once. Sequencing was performed on T cells isolated from PBMCs. Receptor source: a human donor in good health.

This clone came up once. The CDR3 here is CAWSTGGYEQYF. DNA of the CDR3: TGTGCCTGGAGTACAGGGGGCTACGAGCAGTACTTC. This rearrangement joins TRBV30 to TRBJ2-7; 8 bases are a match to TRBD1. Germline loops: CDR1 GTSNPN, CDR2 SVGIG (reference sequence). Trimming cost V 2 bases and J 3 bases; bases outside gene matches: 0. This CDR3 spans 12 amino acids.

This chain joins TRBV28 and TRBJ2-7; 7 bases line up with TRBD2. J lost 0 bases, V lost 3 bases, and 5 bases had no gene match. The CDR3 sequence is 15 residues long. Germline values: CDR1 MDHEN, CDR2 SYDVKM. For the CDR3, the DNA is TGTGCCAGCAGTTTGGCCAGCGGGGCCTCCTACGAGCAGTACTTC. Protein sequence: CASSLASGASYEQYF.

This rearrangement joins TRBV5-6 to TRBJ2-7; D is unclear. Per germline, CDR1 SGHDT and CDR2 YYEEEE. The CDR3 runs 14 residues. The V and J ends lost 2 bases and 0 bases respectively, with 9 bases between them. DNA of the CDR3: TGTGCCAGCAGCTTATTGGAGTACTCCTACGAGCAGTACTTC. Protein product: CASSLLEYSYEQYF.

This clone was picked up a small number of times. This sequence joins TRBV30 and TRBJ1-1, with D possibly being TRBD1 (6 bases). The CDR3 runs to 13 residues. Trimming pared 2 bases from V and 3 bases from J, leaving 10 bases between. The germline gives CDR1 GTSNPN, CDR2 SVGIG (reference sequence). The CDR3 DNA sequence: TGTGCCTGGAGTTACGGGGGGCACACTGAAGCTTTCTTT. Its translation is CAWSYGGHTEAFF.

In this sample, this clone turned up once. The CDR3 region has the DNA TGTGCCAGCAGCTCCCGCGAGGCAGCCAGCTCCTACGAGCAGTACTTC. This codes for CASSSREAASSYEQYF. The chain carries TRBV5-6 and TRBJ2-7; D remains unclear. The ends were cut back, 3 bases at V and 0 bases at J, with 16 bases in the middle. The CDR3 sequence is 16 residues long. Germline values: CDR1 SGHDT, CDR2 YYEEEE. The entire variable domain, with the rest obtained from reference TRBV5-6 and TRBJ2-7, is as follows: DAGVTQSPTHLIKTRGQQVTLRCSPKSGHDTVSWYQQALGQGPQFIFQYYEEEERQRGNFPDRFSGHQFPNYSSELNVNALLLGDSALYLCASSSREAASSYEQYFGPGTRLTVT.

V and J are TRBV11-3 and TRBJ1-4; 8 nucleotides line up with TRBD1. The CDR3 is 16 amino acids. Germline values: CDR1 SGHNT, CDR2 YENEEA. The V and J ends lost 6 bases and 0 bases, in that order; junction bases with no gene match: 6. CDR3 DNA: TGTGCCAGCAGTTTGGACAGGGCGTCAACTAATGAAAAACTGTTTTTT. Translating it yields CASSLDRASTNEKLFF.

This clone was picked up one time. The rearrangement joins TRBV7-3 to TRBJ2-1, with a weak D call TRBD2 (5 bases). Per germline, CDR1 SGHTA and CDR2 FQGTGA. This CDR3 region has 15 residues. With 6 bases removed from V and 7 bases from J, the gap between germline ends came to 19 bases. Here the CDR3 reads CASSLGPRGANEQFF. As DNA, the CDR3 is TGTGCCAGCAGTCTTGGACCCCGGGGAGCTAATGAGCAGTTCTTC.

The chain employs TRBV7-9 and TRBJ2-1, with 10 bases aligning to TRBD1. Unmatched junction bases numbered 9, after V lost 5 bases and J lost 8 bases. There are 15 residues in the CDR3. Per germline, CDR1 SEHNR and CDR2 FQNEAQ (reference sequence). The CDR3 sequence: CASSPSSGQGYEQFF. The DNA of the CDR3 is TGTGCCAGCAGCCCTTCCTCGGGACAGGGGTATGAGCAGTTCTTC.

This clone was picked up one time. This sequence joins TRBV18 and TRBJ2-3, with TRBD2 matching over 10 bases. Looked up from germline, CDR1 is KGHSH and CDR2 is LQKENI. The length of the CDR3 is 16 residues. The junction had 7 bases not matched to a gene; V was cut back by 2 bases and J by 5 bases. CDR3 nucleotides: TGTGCCAGCTCACCAAGTACTAGCGGGACCGGAGATACGCAGTATTTT. Translated: CASSPSTSGTGDTQYF.

This chain joins TRBV9 and TRBJ1-1; 7 bases match TRBD1. Germline CDR1 and CDR2: SGDLS and YYNGEE. This CDR3 has 15 amino acids. Trimming took 4 bases from V and 5 from J; bases not matched to a gene: 11. The CDR3 bases are TGTGCCAGCAGCCACCGACAGGGTTTAGGGACTGAAGCTTTCTTT. Its protein is CASSHRQGLGTEAFF. The whole variable domain, filled in from reference TRBV9 and TRBJ1-1, reads DSGVTQTPKHLITATGQRVTLRCSPRSGDLSVYWYQQSLDQGLQFLIQYYNGEERAKGNILERFSAQQFPDLHSELNLSSLELGDSALYFCASSHRQGLGTEAFFGQGTRLTVV.

This clone is a singleton in its sample. The rearrangement joins TRBV4-1 to TRBJ2-7; the match to TRBD1 covers 9 bases. The CDR3 loop spans 14 amino acids. After removal of 5 bases from V and 1 base from J, the junction contained 3 bases not matched to a gene. From germline, CDR1 is MGHRA and CDR2 YSYEKL. The CDR3 here is CASSYGTGSYEQYF. The CDR3 DNA sequence: TGCGCCAGCAGCTACGGGACAGGGTCCTACGAGCAGTACTTC.

The V gene is TRBV9, the J gene TRBJ1-4; D gene unclear. Germline V gives CDR1 SGDLS, CDR2 YYNGEE. The V end was cut by 0 bases, the J end by 5 bases, with 11 bases between. The CDR3 spans 15 residues. In nucleotides, the CDR3 is TGTGCCAGCAGCGTAGTTGGGTCGCGGAATGAAAAACTGTTTTTT. Translating it yields CASSVVGSRNEKLFF.

The rearrangement joins TRBV13 to TRBJ2-1; D is unclear. There are 13 residues in the CDR3. V was clipped by 5 bases and J by 4 bases, with 9 bases between them. Germline V gives CDR1 PRHDT, CDR2 FYEKMQ (reference sequence). CDR3 amino acids: CASSNLQYNEQFF. CDR3 nucleotides: TGTGCCAGCAGCAACCTACAGTACAATGAGCAGTTCTTC. The full variable domain, with the rest looked up from reference TRBV13 and TRBJ2-1, is AAGVIQSPRHLIKEKRETATLKCYPIPRHDTVYWYQQGPGQDPQFLISFYEKMQSDKGSIPDRFSAQQFSDYHSELNMSSLELGDSALYFCASSNLQYNEQFFGPGTRLTVL.

The chain recombines TRBV28 with TRBJ1-2; D remains ambiguous. Germline V gene sequence: CDR1 MDHEN, CDR2 SYDVKM. Trimming cost V 3 bases and J 1 base, with 12 bases left between them. This CDR3 is 15 amino acids long. CDR3 in amino acids: CASSLIFGSNYGYTF. The CDR3 DNA sequence: TGTGCCAGCAGTTTGATTTTTGGGAGTAACTATGGCTACACCTTC.

This chain uses TRBV5-4 with TRBJ2-1; 8 bases are shared with TRBD2. Germline CDR1 and CDR2: SGHNT and YYREEE (reference sequence). The V gene end was trimmed by 0 bases and the J gene end by 7 bases; junction bases not matched to a gene: 3. This CDR3 is 14 amino acids long. This CDR3 is CASSLGTSHNEQFF. The DNA of the CDR3 is TGTGCCAGCAGCTTGGGGACTAGCCATAATGAGCAGTTCTTC.